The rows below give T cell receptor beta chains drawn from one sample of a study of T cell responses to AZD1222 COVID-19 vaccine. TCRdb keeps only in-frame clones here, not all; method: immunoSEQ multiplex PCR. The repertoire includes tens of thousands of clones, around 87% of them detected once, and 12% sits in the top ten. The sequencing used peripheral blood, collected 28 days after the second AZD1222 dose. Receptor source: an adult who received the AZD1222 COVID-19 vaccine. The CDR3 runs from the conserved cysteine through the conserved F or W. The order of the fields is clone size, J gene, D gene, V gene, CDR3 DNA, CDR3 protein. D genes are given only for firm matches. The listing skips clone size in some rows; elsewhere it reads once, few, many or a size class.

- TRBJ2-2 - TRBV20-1 TGCAGTGCTAGTGACTTCGCGAACACCGGGGAGCTGTTTTTT CSASDFANTGELFF
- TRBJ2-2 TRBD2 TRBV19 TGTGCCAGTAGTATTAAATTGAGCGGGAGCGGCACCGGGGAGCTGTTTTTT CASSIKLSGSGTGELFF
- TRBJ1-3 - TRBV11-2 TGTGCCAGCAGCTTTCGGGGAAACACCATATATTTT CASSFRGNTIYF
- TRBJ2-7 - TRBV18 TGTGCCAGCTCCCCGGGCGGGACCTACGAGCAGTACTTC CASSPGGTYEQYF
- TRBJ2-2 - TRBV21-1 TGTGCCAGCAGCAAAGTAGGGACACTGAACACCGGGGAGCTGTTTTTT CASSKVGTLNTGELFF
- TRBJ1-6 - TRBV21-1 TGTGCCAGCAGCAAAGTTCAGAGGGAAATCCTCCACTTT CASSKVQREILHF
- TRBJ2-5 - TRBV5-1 TGCGCCAGCAGCGTCCCCACGGGCGTGAGAACCCAGTACTTC CASSVPTGVRTQYF
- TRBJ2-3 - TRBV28 TGTGCCAGCAAAAACCGGGACTCCTTCACAGATACGCAGTATTTT CASKNRDSFTDTQYF
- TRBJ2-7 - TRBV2 TGTGCCAGCCTATTATCACGCGACAGACGGTCCTACGAGCAGTACTTC CASLLSRDRRSYEQYF
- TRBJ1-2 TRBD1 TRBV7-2 TGTGCCAGCAGCTTAGCGTTACGGACAGGGGGAGTTAACTATGGCTACACCTTC CASSLALRTGGVNYGYTF
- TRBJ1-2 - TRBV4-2 TGTGCCAGCAGCCAAGACTTCGGACAGACCCAAGGCTACACCTTC CASSQDFGQTQGYTF
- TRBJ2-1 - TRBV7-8 TGTGCCAGCAGCTTAAACGCAGAGGGTTACAATGAGCAGTTCTTC CASSLNAEGYNEQFF
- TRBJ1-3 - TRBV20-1 TGCAGTGCTAGTGGCAGGGTTGGCTCTGGAAACACCATATATTTT CSASGRVGSGNTIYF
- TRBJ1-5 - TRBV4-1 TGCGCCAGCAGCCAAGTCCAGGAGAGATCCAATCAGCCCCAGCATTTT CASSQVQERSNQPQHF
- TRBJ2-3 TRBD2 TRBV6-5 TGTGCCAGCAGACGAATCGCTAGCGGAGATACGCAGTATTTT CASRRIASGDTQYF
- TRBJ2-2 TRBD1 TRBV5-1 TGCGCCGCCGGGACAGGGGGCTTCGGGCACACCGGGGAGCTGTTTTTT CAAGTGGFGHTGELFF
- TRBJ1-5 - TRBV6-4 TGTGCCAGCAGTGCGTCAGCAGATGGGGGGCCCCAGCATTTT CASSASADGGPQHF
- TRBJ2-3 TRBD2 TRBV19 TGTGCCAGTAGTATAGGGGCGGGGGTTACAGATACGCAGTATTTT CASSIGAGVTDTQYF
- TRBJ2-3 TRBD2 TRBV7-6 TGTGCGAGCAAGGAGACTAGCGGGGTTGATACGCAGTATTTT CASKETSGVDTQYF
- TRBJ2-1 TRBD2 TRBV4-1 TGCGCCAGCAGCCCTAGCGGGAGGACCCCCAATGAGCAGTTCTTC CASSPSGRTPNEQFF
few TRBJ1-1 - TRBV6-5 TGTGCCAGCAGTCCCAGGGTCGGCGCTGAAGCTTTCTTT CASSPRVGAEAFF
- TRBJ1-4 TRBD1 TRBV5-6 TGTGCCAGCAGCCCGAGGACAGGGCATGAAAAACTGTTTTTT CASSPRTGHEKLFF
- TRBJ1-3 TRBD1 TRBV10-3 TGTGCCACCCAGCTGGACAGGCCGGGAGACACCATATATTTT CATQLDRPGDTIYF
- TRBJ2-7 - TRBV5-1 TGCGCCAGCAGCTTGGGACATCCCTACGAGCAGTACTTC CASSLGHPYEQYF
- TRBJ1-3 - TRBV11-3 TGTGCCAGCAGCTTCGGGGGACTCTCTGGAAACACCATATATTTT CASSFGGLSGNTIYF
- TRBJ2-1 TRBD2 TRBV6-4 TGTGCCAGCAGTGACCCTCTAGCGGGAGCCCTCAATGAGCAGTTCTTC CASSDPLAGALNEQFF
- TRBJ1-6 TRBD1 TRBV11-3 TGTGCCAGCAGCACGACAGGGGGGGGTAATTCACCCCTCCACTTT CASSTTGGGNSPLHF
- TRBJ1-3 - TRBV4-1 TGCGCCAGCAGCCAAGGAATGGGAGGGCTTTCTGGAAACACCATATATTTT CASSQGMGGLSGNTIYF
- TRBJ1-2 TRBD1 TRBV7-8 TGTGCCAGCGGACTATCCAGGGGGTCCGGTGGCTACACCTTC CASGLSRGSGGYTF
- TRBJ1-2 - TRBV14 TGTGCCAGCAGCCAAGACGTGGGTTATGGCTACACCTTC CASSQDVGYGYTF
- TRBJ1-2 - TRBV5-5 TGTGCCAGCAGCCCCGACACCAACTATGGCTACACCTTC CASSPDTNYGYTF
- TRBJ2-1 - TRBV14 TGTGCCAGCAGCCAACATCAGTCCTACAATGAGCAGTTCTTC CASSQHQSYNEQFF
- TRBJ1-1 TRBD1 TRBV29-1 TGCAGCGTTGGGGCAGGGGGCTCGGGCACTGAAGCTTTCTTT CSVGAGGSGTEAFF
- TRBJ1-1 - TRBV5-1 TGCGCCAGCAGCCCAATGGGCGGGGAAGCTTTCTTT CASSPMGGEAFF
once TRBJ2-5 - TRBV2 TGTGCCAGCTCCCTGGACCACCAAGAGACCCAGTACTTC CASSLDHQETQYF
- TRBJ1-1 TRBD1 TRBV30 TGTGCCTGGAGCGAACAGGGGTCCACTGAAGCTTTCTTT CAWSEQGSTEAFF
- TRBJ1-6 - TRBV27 TGTGCCAGCAGGGACTCCTATAATTCACCCCTCCACTTT CASRDSYNSPLHF
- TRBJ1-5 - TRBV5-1 TGCGCCAGCAGCGAAGGGACGCAGGGACAGCCCCAGCATTTT CASSEGTQGQPQHF
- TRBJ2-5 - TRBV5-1 TGCGCCAGCAGCTGGGCCAGTACGGCACAAGAGACCCAGTACTTC CASSWASTAQETQYF
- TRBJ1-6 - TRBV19 TGTGCCAGTAGTATTAACGGTTATAATTCACCCCTCCACTTT CASSINGYNSPLHF
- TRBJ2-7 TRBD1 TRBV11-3 TGTGCCAGCAGCTATGAAGGGACAGGGGTCTACGAGCAGTACTTC CASSYEGTGVYEQYF
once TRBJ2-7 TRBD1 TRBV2 TGTGCCAGCAACAGGGGTGACTCCTACGAGCAGTACTTC CASNRGDSYEQYF
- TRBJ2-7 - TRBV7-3 TGTGCCAGCAGCCCCGACCCTGGGCGGGAGCAGTACTTC CASSPDPGREQYF
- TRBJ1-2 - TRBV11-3 TGTGCCAGCAGCCAAAGGGGGTTCTATGGCTACACCTTC CASSQRGFYGYTF
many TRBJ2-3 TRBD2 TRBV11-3 TGTGCCAGCGTCGGTGAGGGGCGGGGGAGCACAGATACGCAGTATTTT CASVGEGRGSTDTQYF